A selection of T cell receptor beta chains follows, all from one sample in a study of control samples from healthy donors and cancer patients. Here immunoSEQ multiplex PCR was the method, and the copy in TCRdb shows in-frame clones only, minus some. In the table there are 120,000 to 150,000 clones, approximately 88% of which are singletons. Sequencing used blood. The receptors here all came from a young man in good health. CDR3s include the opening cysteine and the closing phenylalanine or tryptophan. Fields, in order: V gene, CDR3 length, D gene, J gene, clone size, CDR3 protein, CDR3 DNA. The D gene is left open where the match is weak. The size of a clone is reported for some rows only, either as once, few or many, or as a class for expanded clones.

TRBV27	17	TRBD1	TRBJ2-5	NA	CASSIDFSGTGRETQYF	TGTGCCAGCAGCATCGATTTCTCCGGGACAGGGAGAGAGACCCAGTACTTC
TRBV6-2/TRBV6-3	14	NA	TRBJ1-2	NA	CASSYSGRNYGYTF	TGTGCCAGCAGTTACTCGGGGAGAAACTATGGCTACACCTTC
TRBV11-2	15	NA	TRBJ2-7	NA	CASSLVVGSTYEQYF	TGTGCCAGCAGCTTAGTGGTCGGGTCAACCTACGAGCAGTACTTC
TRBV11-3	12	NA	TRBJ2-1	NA	CASSLEGNEQFF	TGTGCCAGCAGCTTAGAGGGCAATGAGCAGTTCTTC
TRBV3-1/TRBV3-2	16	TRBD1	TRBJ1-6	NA	CASSQEQGAGNSPLHF	TGTGCCAGCAGCCAAGAACAGGGGGCGGGAAATTCACCCCTCCACTTT
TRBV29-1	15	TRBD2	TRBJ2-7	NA	CSVGQWREGPYEQYF	TGCAGCGTTGGACAATGGCGGGAGGGTCCCTACGAGCAGTACTTC
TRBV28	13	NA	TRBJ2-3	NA	CASSLAGLAYGYF	TGTGCCAGCAGTTTAGCGGGGCTAGCCTATGGATATTTT
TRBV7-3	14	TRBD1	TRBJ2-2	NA	CASRLGQGTGELFF	TGTGCCAGCAGACTAGGACAGGGCACCGGGGAGCTGTTTTTT
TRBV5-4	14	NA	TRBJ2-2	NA	CASSHARDAGELFF	TGTGCCAGCAGCCACGCGCGAGACGCCGGGGAGCTGTTTTTT
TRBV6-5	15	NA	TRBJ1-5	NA	CASRITPQGGQPQHF	TGTGCCAGCAGGATCACCCCACAGGGCGGTCAGCCCCAGCATTTT
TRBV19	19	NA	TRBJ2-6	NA	CASSISPGGASSGANVLTF	TGTGCCAGTAGTATCTCGCCAGGCGGGGCATCCTCTGGGGCCAACGTCCTGACTTTC
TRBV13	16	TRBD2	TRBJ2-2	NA	CASSLGTSGSTGELFF	TGTGCCAGCAGCTTGGGGACTAGCGGGAGCACCGGGGAGCTGTTTTTT
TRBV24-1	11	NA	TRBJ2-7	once	CATSAGSEQYF	TGTGCCACCAGTGCCGGGTCCGAGCAGTACTTC
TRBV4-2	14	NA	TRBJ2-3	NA	CASSQMGRTDTQYF	TGTGCCAGCAGCCAGATGGGCCGGACAGATACGCAGTATTTT
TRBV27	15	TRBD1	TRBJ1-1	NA	CASSLAGQGRTEAFF	TGTGCCAGCAGTTTAGCCGGACAGGGGCGCACTGAAGCTTTCTTT
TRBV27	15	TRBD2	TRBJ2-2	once	CASSPNPAGAGELFF	TGTGCCAGCAGTCCAAACCCAGCGGGAGCCGGGGAGCTGTTTTTT
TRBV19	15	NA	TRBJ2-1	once	CASSKQGTSYNEQFF	TGTGCCAGTAGCAAACAGGGAACATCCTACAATGAGCAGTTCTTC
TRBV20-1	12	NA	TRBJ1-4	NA	CSASRGDEKLFF	TGCAGTGCTAGTAGAGGGGATGAAAAACTGTTTTTT
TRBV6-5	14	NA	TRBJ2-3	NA	CASSSSGGTDTQYF	TGTGCCAGCAGCTCCTCTGGGGGAACAGATACGCAGTATTTT
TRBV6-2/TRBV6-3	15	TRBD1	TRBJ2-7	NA	CASSYATGGGHEQYF	TGTGCCAGCAGTTACGCTACAGGGGGTGGCCACGAGCAGTACTTC
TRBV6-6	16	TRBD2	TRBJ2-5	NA	CASRTSGGANQETQYF	TGTGCCAGCAGGACTAGCGGGGGGGCAAACCAAGAGACCCAGTACTTC
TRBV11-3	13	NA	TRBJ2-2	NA	CASSSASNGELFF	TGTGCCAGCAGCTCCGCTAGCAACGGGGAGCTGTTTTTT
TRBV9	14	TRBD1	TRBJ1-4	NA	CASSVVGTGEKLFF	TGTGCCAGCAGCGTAGTAGGGACAGGCGAAAAACTGTTTTTT
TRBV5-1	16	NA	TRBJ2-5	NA	CASSLDPPSVGQTQYF	TGCGCCAGCAGCTTGGATCCCCCCAGCGTCGGGCAGACCCAGTACTTC
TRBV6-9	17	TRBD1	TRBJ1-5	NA	CASSYEGTGESNQPQHF	TGTGCCAGCAGTTACGAGGGGACAGGGGAGAGCAATCAGCCCCAGCATTTT
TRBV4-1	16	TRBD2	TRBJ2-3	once	CASSQERTSGGDTQYF	TGCGCCAGCAGCCAGGAACGGACTAGCGGGGGGGATACGCAGTATTTT
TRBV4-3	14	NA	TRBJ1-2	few	CASSQGDGGNGYTF	TGCGCCAGCAGCCAGGGGGACGGAGGAAACGGCTACACCTTC
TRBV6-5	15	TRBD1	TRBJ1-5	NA	CASSYGGQVNQPQHF	TGTGCCAGCAGTTATGGGGGACAGGTCAATCAGCCCCAGCATTTT
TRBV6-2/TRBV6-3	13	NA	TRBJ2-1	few	CASSPGPNGKQFF	TGTGCCAGCAGTCCCGGGCCAAACGGGAAGCAGTTCTTC
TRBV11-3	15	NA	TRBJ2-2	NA	CASNPTSGNTGELFF	TGTGCCAGCAACCCGACAAGCGGGAACACCGGGGAGCTGTTTTTT
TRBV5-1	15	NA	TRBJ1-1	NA	CASSFAGNKNTEAFF	TGCGCCAGCAGCTTTGCAGGAAACAAGAACACTGAAGCTTTCTTT
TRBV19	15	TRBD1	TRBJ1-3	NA	CASSTQGARGNTIYF	TGTGCCAGTAGTACTCAGGGGGCGCGGGGAAACACCATATATTTT
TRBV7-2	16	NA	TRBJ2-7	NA	CASSPSLRGSSYEQYF	TGTGCCAGCAGCCCCTCCCTGCGCGGCAGCTCCTACGAGCAGTACTTC
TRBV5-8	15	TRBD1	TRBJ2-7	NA	CASSRGQGISYEQYF	TGTGCCAGCAGTCGGGGACAGGGTATCTCCTACGAGCAGTACTTC
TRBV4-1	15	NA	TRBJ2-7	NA	CASSQGEGSGYEQYF	TGCGCCAGCAGCCAAGGAGAAGGTAGCGGCTACGAGCAGTACTTC
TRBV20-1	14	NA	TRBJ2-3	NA	CSASVARGTDTQYF	TGCAGTGCTAGTGTCGCTAGAGGCACAGATACGCAGTATTTT
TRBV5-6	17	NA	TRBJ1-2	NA	CASSLDGVWALDYGYTF	TGTGCCAGCAGCTTAGACGGGGTATGGGCCTTGGACTATGGCTACACCTTC
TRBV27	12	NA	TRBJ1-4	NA	CASSLLGEKLFF	TGTGCCAGCAGTTTACTTGGTGAAAAACTGTTTTTT
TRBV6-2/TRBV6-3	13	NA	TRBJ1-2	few	CASSYGGGDGYTF	TGTGCCAGCAGTTATGGGGGTGGAGATGGCTACACCTTC
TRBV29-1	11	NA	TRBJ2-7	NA	CSGMTDYEQYF	TGCAGCGGCATGACAGACTACGAGCAGTACTTC
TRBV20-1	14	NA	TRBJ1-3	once	CSASQEASGNTIYF	TGCAGTGCTAGTCAGGAAGCCTCTGGAAACACCATATATTTT
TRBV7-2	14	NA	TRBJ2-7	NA	CASSPLTGSYEQYF	TGTGCCAGCAGCCCCCTGACAGGCTCCTACGAGCAGTACTTC
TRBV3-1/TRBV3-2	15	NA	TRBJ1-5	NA	CASSHSGDSNQPQHF	TGTGCCAGCAGCCATTCCGGAGATAGCAATCAGCCCCAGCATTTT
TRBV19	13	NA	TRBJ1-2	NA	CASIPRKEDGYTF	TGTGCCAGTATTCCTCGTAAGGAGGATGGCTACACCTTC
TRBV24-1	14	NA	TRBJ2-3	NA	CATGSPSGTDTQYF	TGTGCCACCGGATCCCCTAGCGGCACAGATACGCAGTATTTT
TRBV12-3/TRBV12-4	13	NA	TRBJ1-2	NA	CASSLVPGDGYTF	TGTGCCAGCAGTTTAGTACCAGGGGATGGCTACACCTTC
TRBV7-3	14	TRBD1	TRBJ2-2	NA	CTSSTGAYTGELFF	TGTACCAGCAGCACAGGGGCGTACACCGGGGAGCTGTTTTTT
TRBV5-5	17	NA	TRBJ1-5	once	CASSLAMRAGYNQPQHF	TGTGCCAGCAGCTTGGCCATGCGGGCAGGGTACAATCAGCCCCAGCATTTT
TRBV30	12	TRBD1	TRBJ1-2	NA	CACDRAAYGYTF	TGTGCCTGTGACAGGGCGGCCTATGGCTACACCTTC
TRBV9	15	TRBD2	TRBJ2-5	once	CASSTPGTRQETQYF	TGTGCCAGCAGCACACCGGGGACTAGGCAAGAGACCCAGTACTTC
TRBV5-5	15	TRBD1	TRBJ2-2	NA	CASSLGGTGTGELFF	TGTGCCAGCAGCTTAGGGGGCACGGGCACCGGGGAGCTGTTTTTT
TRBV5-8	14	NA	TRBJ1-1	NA	CASSRGTGGTEAFF	TGTGCCAGCAGCCGCGGCACAGGAGGTACTGAAGCTTTCTTT
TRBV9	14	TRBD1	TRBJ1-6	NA	CASSSRTGDSPLHF	TGTGCCAGCAGCAGCCGGACAGGGGATTCACCCCTCCACTTT